A single sample is the source of the 16 T cell receptor beta chains below, sequenced in a study of breast tumors, draining lymph nodes, adjacent tissues. Axillary draining lymph nodes of breast cancer patients supplied the node samples. From the multiplex PCR reads, TCRdb called clonotypes with MiXCR, one entry per CDR3 protein. The table records 70,000 to 85,000 distinct CDR3 sequences, about 21% of them present only once. Sequencing used axillary lymph node tissue. The source of these receptors is a female donor with breast cancer. Some clones in this sample may be carry-over from other donors' samples.

V and J are TRBV6-5 and TRBJ2-2; D may be TRBD1 or TRBD2 (5 bases each). V dropped 0 bases and J dropped 10 bases, with 27 bases sitting between them. CDR1 MNHEY and CDR2 SVGAGI come from the germline V gene. The CDR3 is 19 amino acids. The CDR3 region has the DNA TGTGCCAGCAGTTACTCGTTCAATCGGAGAGGGGCGAGGGGTGAGGAGCTGTTTTTT. It specifies CASSYSFNRRGARGEELFF.

This clonotype was picked up many times. The rearrangement joins TRBV2 to TRBJ2-7; 7 positions agree with TRBD1. J gave up 4 bases and V 5 bases, and 8 bases lay outside the gene matches. This CDR3 is 14 amino acids long. Germline V gives CDR1 SNHLY, CDR2 FYNNEI. The CDR3 bases are TGTGCCAGCAGTCGGGATACAGGGGTATACGAGCAGTACTTC. This encodes CASSRDTGVYEQYF.

At least ten counts were recorded for this clonotype. CDR3: CASSIDVSPGTSYNEQFF. The CDR3, as DNA: TGTGCCAGTAGTATAGATGTTTCCCCAGGAACCAGCTACAATGAGCAGTTCTTC. This chain joins TRBV19 and TRBJ2-1; D is ambiguous. The CDR3 length is 18 residues. The V gene's germline CDR1 is LNHDA and CDR2 SQIVND (reference sequence). V lost 0 bases and J lost 3, with 18 bases in between.

To note about this clonotype: This sequence may be a read error, since a much larger clone differs from it by one base. The V and J genes are TRBV12-3 or TRBV12-4 and TRBJ2-2; weak D call: TRBD1 (5 bases). The CDR3 consists of 15 residues. V lost 5 bases, J lost 6 bases, and 16 bases lay in between. The CDR3 sequence: CASSLSQGSSGELFF. The CDR3 DNA reads TGTGCCAGCAGTCTTTCCCAGGGTTCGTCCGGGGAGCTGTTTTTT.

This clonotype appeared a few times. This may stem from a read error, because a much larger clone lies one nucleotide away. The rearrangement uses TRBV12-3 or TRBV12-4 and TRBJ2-1, with no clear D. V lost 1 base and J 12 bases, leaving 13 bases between the germline ends. CDR3 length: 13 amino acids. The CDR3 protein is CASSLGRACGQFF. The CDR3 coding sequence is TGTGCCAGCAGTTTAGGGAGAGCGTGTGGGCAGTTCTTC.

Ten or more counts support this clonotype. This chain links TRBV9 with TRBJ1-4; D perhaps matches TRBD1 (5 bases). This CDR3 region has 14 residues. CDR1 is SGDLS, CDR2 YYNGEE, per germline. Trimming shortened V by 4 bases and J by 8 bases, and 15 bases separated the two germline ends. The CDR3 protein is CASSPEGAGEKLFF. CDR3 in DNA: TGTGCCAGCAGCCCCGAAGGGGCGGGAGAAAAACTGTTTTTT.

This rearrangement joins TRBV4-2 to TRBJ1-1; no definite D call. Per germline, CDR1 LGHNA and CDR2 YNFKEQ. CDR3 length: 14 amino acids. Between the trimmed V and J ends, which lost 0 bases and 3 bases, there was a span of 8 bases. CDR3 amino acids: CASSQDSKDTEAFF. The CDR3 bases are TGTGCCAGCAGCCAAGATAGTAAAGACACTGAAGCTTTCTTT.

This clonotype appeared many times. The rearrangement joins TRBV20-1 to TRBJ2-1, with TRBD2 identical over 7 bases. The germline V gene encodes CDR1 DFQATT and CDR2 SNEGSKA (reference sequence). The ends lost 5 bases at V and 9 bases at J; junction bases unmatched: 13. This CDR3 is 14 amino acids long. The CDR3 sequence is CSAFTTGTNLEQFF. CDR3 DNA: TGCAGTGCTTTTACCACCGGGACTAATCTTGAGCAGTTCTTC.

This clonotype was counted many times. The rearrangement links TRBV19 to TRBJ2-3; D ambiguous. This CDR3 spans 13 amino acids. The germline V and J ends were trimmed by 3 bases and 2 bases, with 6 bases remaining between them. Germline CDR1 reads LNHDA; CDR2 reads SQIVND (reference sequence). The DNA for the CDR3 is TGTGCCAGTAGTATGGGAAACACAGATACGCAGTATTTT. This translates into CASSMGNTDTQYF.

This clonotype was observed at least ten times. This chain connects TRBV6-6 to TRBJ2-5; 9 nucleotides match TRBD2. The V segment lost 4 bases and the J segment 5 bases; nucleotides outside the gene matches: 11. Germline values: CDR1 MNHNY, CDR2 SVGAGI (reference sequence). This CDR3 comprises 16 residues. This chain's CDR3 is CASSLAGGSARETQYF. In DNA, the CDR3 is TGTGCCAGCAGTTTGGCGGGAGGGTCCGCGAGGGAGACCCAGTACTTC.

The table lists this clonotype with many counts. The gene calls are TRBV2 and TRBJ1-2, with TRBD1 matching over 9 bases. There are 15 residues in the CDR3. Unmatched junction bases numbered 6, after V lost 4 bases and J lost 3 bases. The germline V gene encodes CDR1 SNHLY and CDR2 FYNNEI. CDR3 sequence reads: CASSVPGQGDYGYTF. As DNA, the CDR3 is TGTGCCAGCAGTGTTCCGGGACAGGGTGACTATGGCTACACCTTC.

This sequence joins TRBV2 and TRBJ1-4; perhaps TRBD1 as D (5 bases). V shed 8 bases and J shed 0 bases, with 7 bases lying between them. This CDR3 comprises 13 residues. CDR1 is SNHLY, CDR2 FYNNEI, per germline. CDR3 protein: CASQQATNEKLFF. Here the CDR3 DNA reads TGTGCCAGCCAACAGGCAACTAATGAAAAACTGTTTTTT.

About this clonotype: This sequence may be a read error, since a much larger clone differs from it by one base. Since the CDR3 does not end with the conserved phenylalanine or tryptophan, this likely comes from a read error. The chain links TRBV5-6 to TRBJ2-5, with 7 positions matching TRBD1. The CDR3 spans 13 residues. Germline loops: CDR1 SGHDT, CDR2 YYEEEE. The V gene end was trimmed by 3 bases and the J gene end by 5 bases; junction bases not matched to a gene: 4. The CDR3 loop is CASSSGTAETQYL. The CDR3 nucleotides read TGTGCCAGCAGCTCAGGGACAGCTGAGACCCAGTACCTC.

This clonotype was seen a handful of times. CDR3 sequence (DNA): TGTGCCTGGAGTGTATTGTCCGAGGGTAAGCAGTACTTC. Translation gives CAWSVLSEGKQYF. The chain has TRBV30 and TRBJ2-7; the D gene is possibly TRBD2 (5 bases). Germline lookup yields CDR1 GTSNPN and CDR2 SVGIG (reference sequence). The CDR3 extends over 13 amino acids. V lost 0 bases, J lost 8 bases, and 14 bases lay in between. Supplemented by reference TRBV30 and TRBJ2-7, the full variable domain reads SQTIHQWPATLVQPVGSPLSLECTVEGTSNPNLYWYRQAAGRGLQLLFYSVGIGQISSEVPQNLSASRPQDRQFILSSKKLLLSDSGFYLCAWSVLSEGKQYFGPGTRLTVT.

The DNA of the CDR3 is TGTGCCTGGAGTAACAGGGGGGACCTTAACTATGGCTACACCTTC. Amino acid sequence: CAWSNRGDLNYGYTF. The chain uses TRBV30 and TRBJ1-2, with TRBD1 identical over 8 bases. CDR1 is GTSNPN and CDR2 is SVGIG in the germline V gene (reference sequence). Trimming took 2 bases from V and 1 from J; bases not matched to a gene: 6. The CDR3 sequence is 15 residues long.

At least ten counts were recorded for this clonotype. The chain combines TRBV4-1 with TRBJ2-3, with D perhaps given as TRBD1 or TRBD2 (5 bases each). This CDR3 spans 14 amino acids. The germline gives CDR1 MGHRA, CDR2 YSYEKL. V lost 2 bases, J lost 3 bases, and 9 bases lay in between. The CDR3 loop is CASSQRGPTDTQYF. CDR3 nucleotide sequence: TGCGCCAGCAGCCAACGGGGCCCGACAGATACGCAGTATTTT.